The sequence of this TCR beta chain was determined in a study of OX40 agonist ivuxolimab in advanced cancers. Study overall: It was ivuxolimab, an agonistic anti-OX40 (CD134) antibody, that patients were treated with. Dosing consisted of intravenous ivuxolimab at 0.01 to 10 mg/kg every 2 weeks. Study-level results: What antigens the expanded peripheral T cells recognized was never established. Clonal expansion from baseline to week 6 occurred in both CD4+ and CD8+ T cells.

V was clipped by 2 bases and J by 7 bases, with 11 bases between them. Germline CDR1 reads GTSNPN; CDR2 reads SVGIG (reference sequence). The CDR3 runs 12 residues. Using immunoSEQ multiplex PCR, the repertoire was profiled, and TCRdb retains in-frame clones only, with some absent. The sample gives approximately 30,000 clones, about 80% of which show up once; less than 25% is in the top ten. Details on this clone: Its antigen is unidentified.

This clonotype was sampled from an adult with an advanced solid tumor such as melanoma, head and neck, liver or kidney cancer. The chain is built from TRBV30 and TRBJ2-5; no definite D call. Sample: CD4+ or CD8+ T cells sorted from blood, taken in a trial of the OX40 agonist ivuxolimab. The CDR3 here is CAWSLPLGTQYF. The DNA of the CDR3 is TGTGCCTGGAGTCTGCCTCTGGGGACCCAGTACTTC.